This T cell receptor (beta chain) was captured by sequencing in a study of cytomegalovirus exposure and HLA in healthy donors. Overall study results and limits: The study flagged approximately 180 TCR beta chains as cytomegalovirus-associated.

On this clone itself: What it recognizes is unknown.

Generated by immunoSEQ multiplex PCR, the TCRdb table keeps only in-frame clones and is missing some. The table lists some 190,000 clones, roughly 86% of them singletons, with roughly 1.5% in the top ten. Sequences were obtained from PBMCs. The origin of this receptor is a woman under 30 in good health and CMV-seronegative.

CDR3 bases: TGTGCCAGCTCACCCGGACTAGGCCTAAGCCGCGATGAGCAGTTCTTC. Translation: CASSPGLGLSRDEQFF. The chain employs TRBV18 and TRBJ2-1; 7 bases agree with TRBD2. V lost 3 bases, J lost 8 bases, and 13 bases stayed unmatched. CDR1 and CDR2 from the germline V gene are KGHSH and LQKENI. The CDR3 consists of 16 residues.